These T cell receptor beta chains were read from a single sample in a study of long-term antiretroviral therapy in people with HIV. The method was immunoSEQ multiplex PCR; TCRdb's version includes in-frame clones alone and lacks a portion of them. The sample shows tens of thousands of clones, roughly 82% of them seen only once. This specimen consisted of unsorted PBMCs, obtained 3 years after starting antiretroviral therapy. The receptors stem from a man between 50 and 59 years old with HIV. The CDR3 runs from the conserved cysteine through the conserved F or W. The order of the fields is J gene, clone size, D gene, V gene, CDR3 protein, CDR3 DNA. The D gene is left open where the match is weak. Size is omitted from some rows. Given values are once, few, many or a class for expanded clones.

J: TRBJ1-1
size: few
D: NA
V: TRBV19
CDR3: CASSIRGYTEAFF
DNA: TGTGCCAGTAGTATACGGGGGTACACTGAAGCTTTCTTT

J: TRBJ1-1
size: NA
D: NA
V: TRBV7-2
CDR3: CASLSRAGNTEAFF
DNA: TGTGCCAGTCTTTCGAGGGCAGGGAACACTGAAGCTTTCTTT

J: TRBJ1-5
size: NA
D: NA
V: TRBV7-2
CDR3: CASSFSTGGNQPQHF
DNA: TGTGCCAGCAGCTTTTCGACAGGAGGCAATCAGCCCCAGCATTTT

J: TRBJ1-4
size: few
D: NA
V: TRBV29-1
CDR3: CSVDVPNEKLFF
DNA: TGCAGCGTTGATGTCCCGAATGAAAAACTGTTTTTT

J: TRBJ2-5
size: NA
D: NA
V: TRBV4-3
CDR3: CASSARDFGETQYF
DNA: TGCGCCAGCAGCGCCCGGGACTTCGGGGAGACCCAGTACTTC

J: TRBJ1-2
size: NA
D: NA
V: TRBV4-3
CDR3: CASSQDRRFGYTF
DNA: TGCGCCAGCAGCCAAGATAGGAGGTTTGGCTACACCTTC

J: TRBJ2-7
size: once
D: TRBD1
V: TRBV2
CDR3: CASSLDRGWGEQYF
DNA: TGTGCCAGCAGCCTCGACAGGGGTTGGGGCGAGCAGTACTTC

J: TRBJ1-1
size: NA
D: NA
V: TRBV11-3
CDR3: CASSFGAIAAEAFF
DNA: TGTGCCAGCAGCTTTGGGGCCATCGCCGCTGAAGCTTTCTTT

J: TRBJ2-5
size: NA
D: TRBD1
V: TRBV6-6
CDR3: CASSYKGAPQETQYF
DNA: TGTGCCAGCAGTTACAAGGGGGCCCCACAAGAGACCCAGTACTTC

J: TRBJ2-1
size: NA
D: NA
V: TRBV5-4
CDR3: CASSLEIGTAYNEQFF
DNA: TGTGCCAGCAGCTTGGAAATCGGGACGGCGTACAATGAGCAGTTCTTC

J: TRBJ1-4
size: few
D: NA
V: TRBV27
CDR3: CASSLSAMGKLFF
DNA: TGTGCCAGCAGTTTATCGGCTATGGGAAAACTGTTTTTT

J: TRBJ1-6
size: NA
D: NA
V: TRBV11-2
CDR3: CASSPPGHPHNSPLHF
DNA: TGTGCCAGCAGCCCCCCGGGGCACCCTCATAATTCACCCCTCCACTTT

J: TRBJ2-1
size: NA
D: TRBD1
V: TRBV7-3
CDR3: CASSQDRYNEQFF
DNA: TGTGCCAGCAGCCAGGACAGGTACAATGAGCAGTTCTTC

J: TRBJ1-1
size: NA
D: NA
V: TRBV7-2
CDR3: CASSLGREEAFF
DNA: TGTGCCAGCAGCTTGGGCAGGGAGGAAGCTTTCTTT

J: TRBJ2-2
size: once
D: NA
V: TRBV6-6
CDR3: CAALPGFSRDTGELFF
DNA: TGTGCCGCACTTCCGGGATTTTCTAGGGACACCGGGGAGCTGTTTTTT

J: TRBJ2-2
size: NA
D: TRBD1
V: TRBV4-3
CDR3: CASSQETGRNTGELFF
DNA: TGCGCCAGCAGCCAAGAGACAGGGAGGAACACCGGGGAGCTGTTTTTT

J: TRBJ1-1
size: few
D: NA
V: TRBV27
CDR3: CASSPSRGRTEAFF
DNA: TGTGCCAGCAGTCCCAGTAGGGGTAGGACTGAAGCTTTCTTT

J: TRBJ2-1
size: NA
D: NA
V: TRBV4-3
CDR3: CASSHGTPGEQFF
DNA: TGCGCCAGCAGCCACGGGACCCCTGGGGAGCAGTTCTTC

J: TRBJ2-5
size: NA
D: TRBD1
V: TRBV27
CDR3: CASSFGTGGGETQYF
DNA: TGTGCCAGCAGTTTCGGGACAGGGGGCGGAGAGACCCAGTACTTC

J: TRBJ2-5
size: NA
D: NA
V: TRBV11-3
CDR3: CASSLGGTGGAQYF
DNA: TGTGCCAGCAGCCTAGGCGGGACCGGGGGAGCCCAGTACTTC

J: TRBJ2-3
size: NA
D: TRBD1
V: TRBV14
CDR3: CASRRLGQNTQYF
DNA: TGTGCCAGCAGGAGACTGGGACAGAATACGCAGTATTTT

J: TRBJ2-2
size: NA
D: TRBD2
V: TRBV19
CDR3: CASSIPAVAGAGELFF
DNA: TGTGCCAGTAGTATCCCTGCGGTAGCGGGGGCCGGGGAGCTGTTTTTT

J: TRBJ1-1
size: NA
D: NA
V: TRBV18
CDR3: CASSPSSRDNTEAFF
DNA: TGTGCCAGCTCCCCTTCTTCCCGGGACAACACTGAAGCTTTCTTT

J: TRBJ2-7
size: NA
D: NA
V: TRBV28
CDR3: CASSFLLAASYEQYF
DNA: TGTGCCAGCAGTTTCTTGTTAGCGGCATCCTACGAGCAGTACTTC

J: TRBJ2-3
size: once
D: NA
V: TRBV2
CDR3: CASSEGGGTDTQYF
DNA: TGTGCCAGCAGTGAAGGAGGAGGAACAGATACGCAGTATTTT

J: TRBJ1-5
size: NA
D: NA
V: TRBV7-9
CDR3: CASSLGGGGQPQHF
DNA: TGTGCCAGCAGCTTAGGGGGGGGAGGACAGCCCCAGCATTTT

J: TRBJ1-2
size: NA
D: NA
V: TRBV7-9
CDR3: CASSLGGTDYGYTF
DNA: TGTGCCAGCAGCTTAGGCGGGACTGATTATGGCTACACCTTC

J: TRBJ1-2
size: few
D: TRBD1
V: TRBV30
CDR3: CAWMHPGTVLTNYGYTF
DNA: TGTGCCTGGATGCACCCCGGGACAGTGCTAACTAACTATGGCTACACCTTC

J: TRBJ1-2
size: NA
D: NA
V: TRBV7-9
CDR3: CASSLGTGSGYGYTF
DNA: TGTGCCAGCAGCTTAGGAACAGGTTCAGGCTATGGCTACACCTTC

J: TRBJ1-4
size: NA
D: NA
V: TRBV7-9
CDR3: CASSFAPGHRNEKLFF
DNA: TGTGCCAGCAGCTTCGCCCCGGGACATCGTAATGAAAAACTGTTTTTT

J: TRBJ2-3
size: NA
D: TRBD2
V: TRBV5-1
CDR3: CASSWGLAGVPDTQYF
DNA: TGCGCCAGCAGCTGGGGACTAGCGGGGGTCCCAGATACGCAGTATTTT

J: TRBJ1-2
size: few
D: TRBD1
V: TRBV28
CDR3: CASSLWGGTGIF
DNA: TGTGCCAGCAGTTTATGGGGGGGGACAGGGATTTTC

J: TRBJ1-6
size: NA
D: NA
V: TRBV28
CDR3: CATTGSSYNSPLHF
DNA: TGTGCCACCACAGGGAGCTCCTATAATTCACCCCTCCACTTT

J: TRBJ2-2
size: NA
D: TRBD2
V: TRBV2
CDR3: CASSGTSGVNTGELFF
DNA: TGTGCCAGCAGTGGGACTAGCGGGGTCAACACCGGGGAGCTGTTTTTT

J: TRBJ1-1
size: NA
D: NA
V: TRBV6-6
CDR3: CASSLPEAGSYTEAFF
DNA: TGTGCCAGCAGCCTCCCCGAGGCAGGGAGTTACACTGAAGCTTTCTTT

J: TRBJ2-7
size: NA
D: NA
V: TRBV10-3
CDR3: CAISEQPPTDEQYF
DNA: TGTGCCATCAGTGAACAGCCCCCGACGGACGAGCAGTACTTC

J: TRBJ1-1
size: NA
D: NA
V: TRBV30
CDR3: CAWSVLPNTEAFF
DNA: TGTGCCTGGAGTGTACTCCCGAACACTGAAGCTTTCTTT

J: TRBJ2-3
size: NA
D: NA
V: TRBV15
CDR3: CATSRDSGGQEGDTQYF
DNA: TGTGCCACCAGCAGAGATTCAGGTGGACAGGAGGGAGATACGCAGTATTTT

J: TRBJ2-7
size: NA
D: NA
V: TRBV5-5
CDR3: CASSLGGLSLSEQYF
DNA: TGTGCCAGCAGCTTGGGAGGTCTTTCTTTGTCCGAGCAGTACTTC

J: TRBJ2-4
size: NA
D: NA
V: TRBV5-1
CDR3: CASSLGNIVAKNIQYF
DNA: TGCGCCAGCAGCTTGGGCAACATCGTAGCCAAAAACATTCAGTACTTC

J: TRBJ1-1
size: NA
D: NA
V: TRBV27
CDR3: CASYNPGAGTEAFF
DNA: TGTGCCAGCTATAATCCGGGGGCGGGCACTGAAGCTTTCTTT

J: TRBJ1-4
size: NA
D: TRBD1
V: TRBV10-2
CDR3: CASSWTGAGREKLFF
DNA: TGCGCCAGCAGTTGGACAGGCGCCGGTAGGGAAAAACTGTTTTTT

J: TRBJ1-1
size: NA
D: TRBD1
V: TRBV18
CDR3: CASSRGTGTEAFF
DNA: TGTGCCAGCTCACGTGGGACAGGGACTGAAGCTTTCTTT

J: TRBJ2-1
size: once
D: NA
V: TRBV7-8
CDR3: CASSSIRTGSYNEQFF
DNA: TGTGCCAGCAGCTCAATAAGAACTGGTTCCTACAATGAGCAGTTCTTC

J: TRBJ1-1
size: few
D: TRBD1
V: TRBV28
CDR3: CASRVQGETEAFF
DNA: TGTGCCAGCAGGGTACAGGGGGAAACTGAAGCTTTCTTT